These T cell receptor beta chains were read from a single sample in a study of shared clonotypes between healthy human individuals. This table comes from immunoSEQ multiplex PCR, and its TCRdb copy is limited to in-frame clones, with some not included. The sample has 450,000 to 500,000 clones; roughly 85% are singletons. Sequencing input: PBMCs. The origin of the receptors is a woman in her thirties or forties in good health. Some clones in this sample may be carry-over from other donors' samples. Each CDR3 is given with its conserved first and last residue. The D gene is left open where the match is weak. Size values are once, few and many counts, or a class for expanded clones, and some rows have none.

TRBV2,TRBD1,TRBJ2-5,-,TGTGCCAGCAGTTCCGGGACAGGGGGTCCTGTGGAGACCCAGTACTTC,CASSSGTGGPVETQYF
TRBV6-1,-,TRBJ2-7,-,TGTGCCAGCAGTGAATCGCGGAGCTCCTACGAGCAGTACTTC,CASSESRSSYEQYF
TRBV5-1,-,TRBJ2-5,-,TGCGCCAGCAGCTTGTCAGTTCAAGAGACCCAGTACTTC,CASSLSVQETQYF
TRBV19,-,TRBJ2-3,-,TGTGCCAGTAGTATAGTAGGGGCAGGGGCCGACGATACGCAGTATTTT,CASSIVGAGADDTQYF
TRBV19,TRBD1,TRBJ2-2,-,TGTGCCAGTAGTATCAGACAGGGGGCGAATCCCGGGGAGCTGTTTTTT,CASSIRQGANPGELFF
TRBV27,TRBD1,TRBJ2-1,few,TGTGCCAGTAATTCCCCAGGGGGCGTGAATGAGCAGTTCTTC,CASNSPGGVNEQFF
TRBV9,TRBD1,TRBJ2-7,-,TGTGCCAGCAGCGCAACCGGGACAGGGGATAGCGAGCAGTACTTC,CASSATGTGDSEQYF
TRBV28,-,TRBJ2-7,-,TGTGCCAGCAGATTGGGACGCGAGCAGTACTTC,CASRLGREQYF
TRBV7-8,TRBD1,TRBJ1-5,few,TGTGCCAGCAGCACGGACAGGACGGCCCAGCATTTT,CASSTDRTAQHF
TRBV6-1,TRBD1,TRBJ1-5,-,TGTGCCAGCAATTCCAGGGGGGATCAGCCCCAGCATTTT,CASNSRGDQPQHF
TRBV6-6,-,TRBJ1-3,few,TGTGCCAGCAGTGTCGCGGCAGGGGTTTCTGGAAACACCATATATTTT,CASSVAAGVSGNTIYF
TRBV18,TRBD1,TRBJ2-7,-,TGTGCCAGCTCACCGGGACAGGGGCTAGACGAGCAGTACTTC,CASSPGQGLDEQYF
TRBV10-2,TRBD1,TRBJ1-5,-,TGCGCCAGCAGTGAGACGACGGACAGGAATCAGCCCCAGCATTTT,CASSETTDRNQPQHF
TRBV28,TRBD1,TRBJ1-4,few,TGTGCCAGCAGTTCGTCGGGACAGCCTAATGAAAAACTGTTTTTT,CASSSSGQPNEKLFF
TRBV7-6,TRBD1,TRBJ2-7,-,TGTGCCAGCAGCAGTTTTTTCCGGGACAGGGACAACGAGCAGTACTTC,CASSSFFRDRDNEQYF
TRBV29-1,-,TRBJ2-7,-,TGCAGCGTTGAAGCCCCGGGGCCGCGGGACGAGCAGTACTTC,CSVEAPGPRDEQYF
TRBV4-2,TRBD2,TRBJ2-3,-,TGTGCCAGCAGCCATAGCTGGGCGGGAGGGGCCCGGGGCACAGATACGCAGTATTTT,CASSHSWAGGARGTDTQYF
TRBV28,TRBD1,TRBJ2-1,-,TGTGCCAGCACAGTCCCGACAGGGGCCTCTGCATACAATGAGCAGTTCTTC,CASTVPTGASAYNEQFF
TRBV19,-,TRBJ2-2,few,TGTGCCAGTCTCCCCTTCAGTTCGAACACCGGGGAGCTGTTTTTT,CASLPFSSNTGELFF
TRBV6-1,-,TRBJ2-1,-,TGTGCCAGCAGTGATGAAGGGTACTCCTACAATGAGCAGTTCTTC,CASSDEGYSYNEQFF
TRBV27,TRBD1,TRBJ2-7,-,TGTGCCAGCAGTTTAGGTCCTCCAGGGGGCGTCAGTTACGAGCAGTACTTC,CASSLGPPGGVSYEQYF
TRBV4-2,-,TRBJ2-6,-,TGTGCCAGCAGCCAAGGTCGGCTCTCTGGGGCCAACGTCCTGACTTTC,CASSQGRLSGANVLTF
TRBV7-2,-,TRBJ2-7,-,TGTGCCAGCTCCAACAGGAGCCCCTACGAGCAGTACTTC,CASSNRSPYEQYF
TRBV5-4,-,TRBJ2-3,-,TGTGCCAGCAGCTTAATGGGGGGCGGGGATACGCAGTATTTT,CASSLMGGGDTQYF
TRBV7-9,-,TRBJ2-7,-,TGTGCCAGCAGCTCCATGGGGCAGGGGAACGAGCAGTACTTC,CASSSMGQGNEQYF
TRBV28,-,TRBJ2-1,once,TGTGCCAGCAGTTTAGGCCTAGCTGGCAATGAGCAGTTCTTC,CASSLGLAGNEQFF
TRBV10-3,TRBD1,TRBJ1-4,-,TGTGCCACTGGGACAGACTTCAGGGAAAAACTGTTTTTT,CATGTDFREKLFF
TRBV28,TRBD1,TRBJ1-5,-,TGTGCCAGCAGTTTATCAGGGGGTTCGGGCAATCAGCCCCAGCATTTT,CASSLSGGSGNQPQHF
TRBV19,-,TRBJ2-2,-,TGTGCCAGTAGCCTCGGGGGGCGGACCGGGGAGCTGTTTTTT,CASSLGGRTGELFF
TRBV5-6,-,TRBJ1-1,-,TGTGCCAGCAGTTTTGGACGGGAAGAAATGAACACTGAAGCTTTCTTT,CASSFGREEMNTEAFF
TRBV19,-,TRBJ1-2,-,TGTGCCAGCACGACCGTACACGGCTACACCTTC,CASTTVHGYTF
TRBV5-1,TRBD1,TRBJ2-1,-,TGCGCCAGCAGCCCGGGACAGGGAACGGAGAATGAGCAGTTCTTC,CASSPGQGTENEQFF
TRBV11-2,TRBD1,TRBJ1-1,-,TGTGCCAGCAGCTTTTCGGGGACAGAGAACACTGAAGCTTTCTTT,CASSFSGTENTEAFF
TRBV27,-,TRBJ2-5,-,TGTGCCAGCAGTCTACGTTTCCAAGAGACCCAGTACTTC,CASSLRFQETQYF
TRBV5-4,-,TRBJ2-1,-,TGTGCCAGCAGCTCGAGAAGGACTGACAATGAGCAGTTCTTC,CASSSRRTDNEQFF
TRBV4-2,TRBD1,TRBJ1-5,-,TGTGCCAGCAGCCCCGGGACAGGAGACTATAGCAATCAGCCCCAGCATTTT,CASSPGTGDYSNQPQHF
TRBV1,-,TRBJ2-1,-,TGCACCAGCAGCCAGGGACTAGCGGGAGTGCCCAATGAGCAGTTCTTC,CTSSQGLAGVPNEQFF
TRBV2,-,TRBJ2-7,-,TGTGCCAGCAGTCAATCCTACGAGCAGTACTTC,CASSQSYEQYF
TRBV2,-,TRBJ2-1,-,TGTGCCAGCAGTGTGGAGGTAAATGAGCAGTTCTTC,CASSVEVNEQFF
TRBV5-1,TRBD2,TRBJ2-1,many,TGCGCCAGCAGCTTGAGTCTAGCGGGGAACAATGAGCAGTTCTTC,CASSLSLAGNNEQFF
TRBV6-5,-,TRBJ1-1,few,TGTGCCAGCAGTTCCTTGACAGGGAACACTGAAGCTTTCTTT,CASSSLTGNTEAFF
TRBV28,TRBD1,TRBJ2-2,once,TGTGCCAGCAGTTCGACAGGGGTTTACCCCGGGGAGCTGTTTTTT,CASSSTGVYPGELFF